This T cell receptor beta chain was profiled in a study of T cells expressing NK-cell markers. Overall study context: The sequencing cohort of eight donors included seven HCMV-seropositive individuals and one seronegative individual.

Looked up from germline, CDR1 is SGHKS and CDR2 is YYEKEE (reference sequence). The CDR3 totals 15 residues. The TCR beta cDNA came from 5'RACE template switching with UMIs. TCRdb reanalyzed the 5' RACE reads, giving one entry per CDR3 protein sequence and no DNA. The table counts roughly 420,000 distinct CDR3 sequences; 7.3% lies in the top ten. This chain links TRBV5-5 with TRBJ2-1; as DNA is missing, the TRBD1 call by TCRdb cannot be tested. This receptor was identified in a woman between 18 and 70 years old in good health. The sample was blood T cells: a sorted CD56 or NKG2C T cell subset, CD4+ or CD8+ T cells, or bulk PBMC T cells (not recorded which). CDR3 region: CASSLKGGAVGEQFF.